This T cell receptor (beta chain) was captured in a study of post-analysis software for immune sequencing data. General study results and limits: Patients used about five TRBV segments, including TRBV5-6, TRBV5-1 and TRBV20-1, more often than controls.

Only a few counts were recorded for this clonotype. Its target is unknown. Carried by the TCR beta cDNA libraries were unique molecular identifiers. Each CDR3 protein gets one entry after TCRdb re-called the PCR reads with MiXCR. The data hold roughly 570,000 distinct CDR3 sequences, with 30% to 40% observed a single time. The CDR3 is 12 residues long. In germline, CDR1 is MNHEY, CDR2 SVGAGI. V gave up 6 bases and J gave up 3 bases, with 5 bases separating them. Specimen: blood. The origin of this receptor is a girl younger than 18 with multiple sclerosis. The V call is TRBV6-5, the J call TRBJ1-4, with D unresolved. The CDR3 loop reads CASSRSNEKLFF. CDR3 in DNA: TGTGCCAGCAGCCGATCTAATGAAAAACTGTTTTTT.